The 14 T cell receptor beta chains given below trace back to one sample, sequenced in a study of OX40 agonist ivuxolimab in advanced cancers. Here immunoSEQ multiplex PCR was the method, and the copy in TCRdb shows in-frame clones only, minus some. The data hold some 70,000 clones, with more than 75% observed a single time. Here the sequenced sample was CD4+ or CD8+ T cells sorted from blood, taken in a trial of the OX40 agonist ivuxolimab. The receptors were sampled from an adult with an advanced solid tumor such as melanoma, head and neck, liver or kidney cancer.

The genes are TRBV4-2 and TRBJ2-5, with D unclear. V was shortened by 1 base and J by 1 base, with 7 bases between the two germline ends. Germline CDR1 LGHNA, CDR2 YNFKEQ. CDR3 length: 14 amino acids. The CDR3 reads CASSQGRTQETQYF. Here the CDR3 DNA reads TGTGCCAGCAGCCAAGGAAGGACCCAAGAGACCCAGTACTTC.

CDR3 loop: CASSLGGTGVGSPLHF. For the CDR3, the DNA is TGTGCCAGCAGCTTAGGAGGGACAGGGGTAGGGTCACCCCTCCACTTT. The gene calls are TRBV7-9 and TRBJ1-6, with 10 bases identical to TRBD1. Germline assignment: CDR1 SEHNR and CDR2 FQNEAQ (reference sequence). J was trimmed by 10 bases and V by 1 base; bases with no gene match: 7. The CDR3 sequence is 16 residues long.

The V and J genes are TRBV27 and TRBJ2-2; 8 nucleotides align to TRBD1. Trimming took 2 bases from V and 3 from J; bases not matched to a gene: 5. Per the germline V gene, CDR1 is MNHEY and CDR2 is SMNVEV (reference sequence). This CDR3 contains 16 residues. The CDR3 nucleotides read TGTGCCAGCAGTTTACAGGGGGCGGTGGACACCGGGGAGCTGTTTTTT. Amino acids: CASSLQGAVDTGELFF.

Comments on this clone: At one of its ends the junction is not consistent with the germline gene, which may arise from a read error. This chain joins TRBV18 and TRBJ2-7, with TRBD2 identical over 11 bases. CDR1 and CDR2 (germline): KGHSH, LQKENI. CDR3 size: 18 residues. CDR3 residues: CASSPRTGSLAGGSEQYF. CDR3 nucleotide sequence: TGTGCCAGCTCCCCACGGACAGGTAGTCTAGCGGGGGGTTCCGAGCAGTACTTC.

The J gene is TRBJ2-7, the V gene TRBV11-3; 9 bases are shared with TRBD1. Germline V gives CDR1 SGHNT, CDR2 YENEEA. The CDR3 has 13 residues. The junction had 3 bases not matched to a gene; V was cut back by 3 bases and J by 6 bases. CDR3 sequence (DNA): TGTGCCAGCAGCTTGCGACAGGGGGGCGAGCAGTACTTC. Its protein product is CASSLRQGGEQYF.

The V and J genes are TRBV5-6 and TRBJ2-1, with unresolved D. This CDR3 spans 13 amino acids. CDR1 and CDR2 (germline): SGHDT, YYEEEE. V was pared by 0 bases and J by 6 bases, with 7 bases between. CDR3 protein: CASSLAITNEQFF. The CDR3 DNA is TGTGCCAGCAGCTTGGCCATCACCAATGAGCAGTTCTTC. Drawing the rest from reference TRBV5-6 and TRBJ2-1, the complete variable domain is DAGVTQSPTHLIKTRGQQVTLRCSPKSGHDTVSWYQQALGQGPQFIFQYYEEEERQRGNFPDRFSGHQFPNYSSELNVNALLLGDSALYLCASSLAITNEQFFGPGTRLTVL.

The chain couples TRBV6-5 to TRBJ2-3; no firm D call. The CDR3 is 13 residues long. Germline assignment: CDR1 MNHEY and CDR2 SVGAGI. Between the trimmed V and J ends, which lost 6 bases and 1 base, there was a span of 8 bases. The CDR3, as DNA: TGTGCCAGCAGGGCTTCGGGCACAGATACGCAGTATTTT. It specifies CASRASGTDTQYF.

The rearrangement links TRBV18 to TRBJ1-3; D is undetermined. V was cut by 4 bases and J by 0 bases, with 13 bases left in between. The CDR3 contains 16 residues. Germline V gene data show CDR1 as KGHSH and CDR2 as LQKENI. CDR3 in amino acids: CASSREVSTSGNTIYF. In nucleotides, the CDR3 is TGTGCCAGCTCACGGGAGGTCTCTACCTCTGGAAACACCATATATTTT.

The chain links TRBV2 to TRBJ2-7, with TRBD1 as a possible D gene (6 bases). The CDR3 length is 15 residues. V gave up 6 bases and J gave up 3 bases, with 18 bases separating them. Germline V gene lookup returns CDR1 SNHLY and CDR2 FYNNEI. The CDR3 sequence: CASSPSGQSNYEQYF. The CDR3 DNA is TGTGCCAGCAGCCCCAGCGGACAGTCGAACTACGAGCAGTACTTC. The full variable domain, completed using reference TRBV2 and TRBJ2-7, is EPEVTQTPSHQVTQMGQEVILRCVPISNHLYFYWYRQILGQKVEFLVSFYNNEISEKSEIFDDQFSVERPDGSNFTLKIRSTKLEDSAMYFCASSPSGQSNYEQYFGPGTRLTVT.

V gene TRBV19 combines with J gene TRBJ1-2; weak D call: TRBD1 (5 bases). The CDR3 has 13 amino acids. Germline V gene lookup returns CDR1 LNHDA and CDR2 SQIVND (reference sequence). Trimming left V 5 bases short and J 3 bases short, with 10 bases between. CDR3 amino acids: CASSDVGDYGYTF. For the CDR3, the DNA is TGTGCCAGTAGTGATGTGGGGGACTATGGCTACACCTTC.

This clone was seen repeatedly, ten times or more. Other DNA sequences in the sample encode the same CDR3. This CDR3 reads CASSLITGRRNTEAFF. CDR3 in DNA: TGTGCCAGCAGCTTAATAACAGGAAGGAGGAACACTGAAGCTTTCTTT. The chain recombines TRBV11-2 with TRBJ1-1; D might be TRBD1 (5 bases). The germline CDR1 and CDR2 sequences are SGHAT and FQNNGV. V lost 2 bases, J lost 1 base, and 14 bases lay in between. The CDR3 is made up of 16 amino acids.

The chain combines TRBV5-1 with TRBJ2-3; 8 bases are shared with TRBD1. The CDR3 covers 15 residues. J was trimmed by 0 bases and V by 3 bases; bases with no gene match: 3. CDR1 is SGHRS and CDR2 is YFSETQ in the germline V gene. CDR3 sequence (DNA): TGCGCCAGCAGCTGGACAGGGCGGAGCACAGATACGCAGTATTTT. The encoded protein is CASSWTGRSTDTQYF.

The chain has TRBV5-1 and TRBJ2-1; a weak D match, TRBD1 (5 bases). The CDR3 is made up of 16 amino acids. Deletions cut 4 bases from V and 0 bases from J, with 14 bases between. The V gene's germline CDR1 is SGHRS and CDR2 YFSETQ. The CDR3 protein is CASSLQERGSYNEQFF. CDR3 bases: TGCGCCAGCAGCCTACAGGAACGAGGCTCCTACAATGAGCAGTTCTTC.

This rearrangement joins TRBV5-4 to TRBJ1-3, with 8 bases matching TRBD1. With 3 bases clipped from V and 8 bases from J, the junction kept 4 bases outside the gene matches. CDR1 SGHNT and CDR2 YYREEE come from the germline V gene (reference sequence). CDR3 length equals 13 residues. CDR3 loop: CASSWTGLDTIYF. As DNA, the CDR3 is TGTGCCAGCAGCTGGACAGGGTTGGACACCATATATTTT.